Presented here are 16 T cell receptor beta chains from one specimen sequenced in a study of cytomegalovirus exposure and HLA in healthy donors. Both 60 Vbeta primers and 13 Jbeta primers went into the PCR. Sequencing was performed with immunoSEQ multiplex PCR; in TCRdb, only in-frame clones are kept and a portion is missing. The sample shows approximately 170,000 clones, 70% to 90% of them seen only once. Sequencing was carried out using PBMCs. The receptor source for this set is a woman younger than 30 in good health and CMV-seronegative.

The V and J genes are TRBV30 and TRBJ2-7; 10 bases are a match to TRBD2. This CDR3 comprises 15 residues. Germline assignment: CDR1 GTSNPN and CDR2 SVGIG (reference sequence). V lost 0 bases, J lost 0 bases, and 2 bases stayed unmatched. CDR3 protein: CAWSVRLAGSYEQYF. As DNA, the CDR3 is TGTGCCTGGAGTGTACGACTAGCGGGCTCCTACGAGCAGTACTTC.

A note on this clone: One end of the junction varies from germline; a read error may be responsible. The chain employs TRBV5-1 and TRBJ2-7, with TRBD2 identical over 12 bases. This CDR3 spans 15 amino acids. Germline V CDR1 and CDR2: SGHRS, YFSETQ. CDR3 sequence (DNA): TGTGCCAGCAGCCTAACTAGCGGGAGGTACTACGAGCAGTACTTC. Protein product: CASSLTSGRYYEQYF.

This chain joins TRBV18 and TRBJ2-1; TRBD1 matches at 7 bases. From germline, CDR1 is KGHSH and CDR2 LQKENI. CDR3 size: 14 residues. The V and J ends lost 5 bases and 2 bases, in that order; junction bases with no gene match: 3. DNA for the CDR3: TGTGCCAGCTCAGCGACAGGGACCTACAATGAGCAGTTCTTC. Its translation is CASSATGTYNEQFF.

The count of this clone is one. This chain joins TRBV2 and TRBJ2-7; 11 positions match TRBD1. With 6 bases clipped from V and 9 bases from J, the junction kept 10 bases outside the gene matches. The V gene's germline CDR1 is SNHLY and CDR2 FYNNEI. This CDR3 has 14 amino acids. CDR3 loop: CASRQGTGGTGQYF. DNA for the CDR3: TGTGCCAGCAGACAGGGGACAGGGGGTACAGGGCAGTACTTC.

This clone was observed a single time. The chain uses TRBV5-4 and TRBJ1-3; no clear D. V lost 3 bases and J 0 bases, leaving 4 bases between the germline ends. CDR3 length: 13 residues. Germline CDR1 and CDR2: SGHNT and YYREEE (reference sequence). The CDR3: CASSSSSGNTIYF. The CDR3 coding sequence is TGTGCCAGCAGCTCGAGCTCTGGAAACACCATATATTTT. Based on the CDR3 plus reference TRBV5-4 and TRBJ1-3, the full variable domain is ETGVTQSPTHLIKTRGQQVTLRCSSQSGHNTVSWYQQALGQGPQFIFQYYREEENGRGNFPPRFSGLQFPNYSSELNVNALELDDSALYLCASSSSSGNTIYFGEGSWLTVV.

V and J are TRBV20-1 and TRBJ2-5, with unresolved D. Germline loops: CDR1 DFQATT, CDR2 SNEGSKA (reference sequence). The CDR3 spans 11 residues. The V gene lost 3 bases and the J gene lost 3 bases, with 5 bases spanning the gap. The CDR3 bases are TGCAGTGCTAGCCCCAAAGAGACCCAGTACTTC. Amino acids: CSASPKETQYF.

This clone was seen once. V gene TRBV28 combines with J gene TRBJ2-7; 10 bases align to TRBD1. Trimming took 5 bases from V and 3 from J; bases not matched to a gene: 7. The germline CDR1 and CDR2 sequences are MDHEN and SYDVKM. This CDR3 comprises 15 residues. CDR3 loop: CASSAPGQGFYEQYF. CDR3 nucleotide sequence: TGTGCCAGCAGTGCCCCGGGACAGGGGTTCTACGAGCAGTACTTC.

This chain connects TRBV27 to TRBJ2-2; 9 bases line up with TRBD1. Germline trimming cut 7 bases from V and 7 bases from J; bases unmatched to any gene: 10. The CDR3 contains 15 residues. Germline assignment: CDR1 MNHEY and CDR2 SMNVEV (reference sequence). CDR3 in DNA: TGTGCCAGCACCAAACGGGGGACAGGGATCGGGGAGCTGTTTTTT. Its translation is CASTKRGTGIGELFF.

The chain employs TRBV5-8 and TRBJ1-2; no clear D. The V gene lost 1 base and the J gene lost 8 bases, with 9 bases spanning the gap. Germline lookup yields CDR1 SGHTS and CDR2 YDEGEE. The CDR3 extends over 12 amino acids. CDR3 residues: CASSLMRGGYTF. In DNA, the CDR3 is TGTGCCAGCAGCTTGATGAGAGGCGGCTACACCTTC.

This chain uses TRBV5-1 with TRBJ2-1; 7 nucleotides line up with TRBD2. Trimming took 0 bases from V and 3 from J; bases not matched to a gene: 3. The CDR3 has 15 residues. Per the germline V gene, CDR1 is SGHRS and CDR2 is YFSETQ. CDR3: CASSLAGGIYNEQFF. The CDR3 region has the DNA TGCGCCAGCAGCTTGGCCGGGGGGATCTACAATGAGCAGTTCTTC.

This chain links TRBV5-1 with TRBJ2-2; possibly TRBD2 for D (6 bases). Between the trimmed V and J ends, which lost 2 bases and 5 bases, there was a span of 16 bases. The CDR3 extends over 16 amino acids. Per germline, CDR1 SGHRS and CDR2 YFSETQ. Here the CDR3 reads CASSLVGGSKTGELFF. The CDR3 nucleotides read TGCGCCAGCAGCTTAGTCGGGGGTTCAAAAACCGGGGAGCTGTTTTTT.

The V and J genes are TRBV28 and TRBJ2-1, with a weak D call TRBD2 (6 bases). The ends were cut back, 8 bases at V and 2 bases at J, with 16 bases in the middle. Germline V CDR1 and CDR2: MDHEN, SYDVKM. The CDR3 is made up of 15 amino acids. CDR3 in DNA: TGTGCCAGCCTACCTGGGGACTCAACCTACAATGAGCAGTTCTTC. Protein sequence: CASLPGDSTYNEQFF.

The rearrangement joins TRBV11-2 to TRBJ2-1, with 7 positions matching TRBD2. Germline CDR1 SGHAT, CDR2 FQNNGV. This CDR3 contains 14 residues. V lost 3 bases to trimming and J lost 7 bases; unmatched junction nucleotides: 6. CDR3 residues: CASSLGGGWNEQFF. The CDR3 DNA reads TGTGCCAGCAGCTTGGGGGGGGGATGGAATGAGCAGTTCTTC.

This clone showed up many times. The rearrangement links TRBV5-4 to TRBJ2-7, with 7 bases identical to TRBD1. Germline lookup yields CDR1 SGHNT and CDR2 YYREEE (reference sequence). V shed 1 base, J shed 6 bases, and the junction held 7 bases outside the gene matches. The CDR3 runs 14 residues. In nucleotides, the CDR3 is TGTGCCAGCAGCTTGCCCCGACAGGGCAGCGAGCAGTACTTC. This codes for CASSLPRQGSEQYF. Full variable domain (remainder filled in from reference TRBV5-4 and TRBJ2-7): ETGVTQSPTHLIKTRGQQVTLRCSSQSGHNTVSWYQQALGQGPQFIFQYYREEENGRGNFPPRFSGLQFPNYSSELNVNALELDDSALYLCASSLPRQGSEQYFGPGTRLTVT.

This chain connects TRBV30 to TRBJ1-2, with 7 bases identical to TRBD1. The junction had 9 bases not matched to a gene; V was cut back by 0 bases and J by 2 bases. This CDR3 is built from 16 residues. Germline V lookup: CDR1 GTSNPN, CDR2 SVGIG (reference sequence). The CDR3 nucleotides read TGTGCCTGGAGTGTACCTCCAACAGGGGTCAACTATGGCTACACCTTC. Translated: CAWSVPPTGVNYGYTF.

The chain couples TRBV2 to TRBJ2-2; TRBD2 agrees at 8 bases. The V and J ends lost 6 bases and 1 base, in that order; junction bases with no gene match: 4. The CDR3 totals 15 residues. Looked up from germline, CDR1 is SNHLY and CDR2 is FYNNEI. The CDR3 DNA reads TGTGCCAGCAGGCCCGCGGGGGGGAACACCGGGGAGCTGTTTTTT. Its translation: CASRPAGGNTGELFF.